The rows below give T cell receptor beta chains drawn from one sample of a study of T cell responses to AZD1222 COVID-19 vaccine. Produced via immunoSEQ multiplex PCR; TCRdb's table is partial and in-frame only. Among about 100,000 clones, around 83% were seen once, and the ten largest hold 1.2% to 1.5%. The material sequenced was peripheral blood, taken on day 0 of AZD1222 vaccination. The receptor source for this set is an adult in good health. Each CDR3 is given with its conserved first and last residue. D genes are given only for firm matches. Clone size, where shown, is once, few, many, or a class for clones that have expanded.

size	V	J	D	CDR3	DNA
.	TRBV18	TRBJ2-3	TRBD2	CASSPQVGGTDTQYF	TGTGCCAGCTCACCACAGGTCGGGGGGACAGATACGCAGTATTTT
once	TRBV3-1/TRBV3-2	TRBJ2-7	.	CASSQGEKTGQYEQYF	TGTGCCAGCAGCCAAGGCGAGAAGACAGGTCAATACGAGCAGTACTTC
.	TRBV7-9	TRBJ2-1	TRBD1	CASSSRQGAPGVGQFF	TGTGCCAGCAGCTCGCGGCAGGGGGCTCCGGGAGTGGGGCAGTTCTTC
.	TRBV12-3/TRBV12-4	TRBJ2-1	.	CASTHGGSNEQFF	TGTGCCAGCACCCATGGGGGATCCAATGAGCAGTTCTTC
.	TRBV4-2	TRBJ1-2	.	CASSQESRGTYGYTF	TGTGCCAGCAGCCAAGAATCGCGGGGTACCTATGGCTACACCTTC
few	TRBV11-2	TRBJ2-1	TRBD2	CASSPIRGRREGGVNEQFF	TGTGCCAGCAGCCCTATCCGGGGTCGGCGGGAGGGGGGTGTCAATGAGCAGTTCTTC
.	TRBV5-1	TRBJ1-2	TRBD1	CASSFVGQGTYGYTF	TGCGCCAGCAGCTTCGTCGGACAGGGGACCTATGGCTACACCTTC
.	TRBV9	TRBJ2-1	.	CASSVVEVRSNEQFF	TGTGCCAGCAGCGTAGTGGAGGTACGAAGCAATGAGCAGTTCTTC
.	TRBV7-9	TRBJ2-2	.	CASSLVSFNTGELFF	TGTGCCAGCAGCTTAGTATCTTTCAACACCGGGGAGCTGTTTTTT
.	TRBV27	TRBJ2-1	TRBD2	CASSLYLAGTYNEQFF	TGTGCCAGCAGTTTATACTTAGCGGGGACCTACAATGAGCAGTTCTTC
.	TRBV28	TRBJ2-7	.	CASSSAGLSVRHEQYF	TGTGCCAGCAGTTCCGCTGGGCTATCGGTTAGACACGAGCAGTACTTC
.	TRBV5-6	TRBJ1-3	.	CASSLGTLNRGNTIYF	TGTGCCAGCAGCTTGGGGACCCTCAACAGGGGAAACACCATATATTTT
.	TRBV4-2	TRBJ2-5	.	CASSQGSETQYF	TGTGCCAGCAGCCAAGGGAGTGAGACCCAGTACTTC
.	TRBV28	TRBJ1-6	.	CASSFLWARLPLHF	TGTGCCAGCAGTTTTCTGTGGGCGCGTTTACCCCTCCACTTT
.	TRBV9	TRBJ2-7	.	CASSLQGESSYEQYF	TGTGCCAGCAGCCTCCAAGGAGAGAGCTCCTACGAGCAGTACTTC
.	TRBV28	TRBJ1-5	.	CASSFLVGGEPQHF	TGTGCCAGCAGTTTTCTCGTTGGGGGAGAGCCCCAGCATTTT
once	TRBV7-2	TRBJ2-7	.	CASSLTEKRRSEQYF	TGTGCCAGCAGCTTAACTGAAAAGCGGCGGTCCGAGCAGTACTTC
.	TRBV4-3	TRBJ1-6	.	CASSQEGALNSPLHF	TGCGCCAGCAGCCAAGAGGGGGCGCTGAATTCACCCCTCCACTTT
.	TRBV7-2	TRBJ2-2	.	CASSPFLGGGSTGELFF	TGTGCCAGCAGCCCCTTTTTAGGCGGGGGCTCCACCGGGGAGCTGTTTTTT
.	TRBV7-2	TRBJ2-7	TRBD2	CASSLGAGGTYEQYF	TGTGCCAGCAGCCTGGGGGCGGGAGGTACCTACGAGCAGTACTTC
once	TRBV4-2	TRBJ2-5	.	CASSQDLGRGQETQYF	TGTGCCAGCAGCCAAGACTTGGGGCGCGGCCAAGAGACCCAGTACTTC
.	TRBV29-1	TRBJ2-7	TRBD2	CSVSQRRGEQYF	TGCAGCGTCTCGCAGAGGCGGGGGGAGCAGTACTTC
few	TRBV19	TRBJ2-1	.	CASSIGGGAGRSYNEQFF	TGTGCCAGTAGTATAGGAGGAGGAGCGGGCCGCTCCTACAATGAGCAGTTCTTC
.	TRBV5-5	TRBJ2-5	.	CASSLSGTQETQYF	TGTGCCAGCAGCTTGTCCGGGACCCAAGAGACCCAGTACTTC
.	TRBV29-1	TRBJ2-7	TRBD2	CSASNPRDKVPRLAGGLGEQYF	TGCAGCGCAAGCAACCCTCGGGACAAAGTGCCCAGACTAGCGGGAGGGCTCGGCGAGCAGTACTTC
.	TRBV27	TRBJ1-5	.	CASSFGGGGNQPQHF	TGTGCCAGCAGTTTTGGGGGTGGCGGCAATCAGCCCCAGCATTTT
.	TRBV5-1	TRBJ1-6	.	CASSLAGVNNSPLHF	TGCGCCAGCAGCTTGGCGGGAGTGAATAATTCACCCCTCCACTTT
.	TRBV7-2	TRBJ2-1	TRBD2	CASSPVRAGGPGFRSEQFF	TGTGCCAGCAGCCCGGTTCGAGCGGGAGGGCCGGGGTTTAGATCCGAGCAGTTCTTC
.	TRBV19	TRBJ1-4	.	CASSIGRSTNEKLFF	TGTGCCAGTAGTATTGGACGGTCAACTAATGAAAAACTGTTTTTT
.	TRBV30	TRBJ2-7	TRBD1	CAWSAGTGYEQYF	TGTGCCTGGAGTGCTGGGACAGGCTACGAGCAGTACTTC
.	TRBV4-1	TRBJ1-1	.	CASSQGQLNTEAFF	TGCGCCAGCAGCCAAGGACAGTTGAACACTGAAGCTTTCTTT
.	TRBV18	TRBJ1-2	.	CASSPGGDYGYTF	TGTGCCAGCTCACCAGGGGGGGACTATGGCTACACCTTC
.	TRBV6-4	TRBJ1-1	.	CASSVRLNTEAFF	TGTGCCAGCAGTGTACGGTTGAACACTGAAGCTTTCTTT
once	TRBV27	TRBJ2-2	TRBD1	CASSWGQGSTGELFF	TGTGCCAGCAGTTGGGGACAGGGGAGCACCGGGGAGCTGTTTTTT
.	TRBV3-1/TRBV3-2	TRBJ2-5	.	CASSRSTESEETQYF	TGTGCCAGCAGCCGCTCGACAGAGTCTGAAGAGACCCAGTACTTC
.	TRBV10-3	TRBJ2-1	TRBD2	CAISEVGLAGGGQFF	TGTGCCATCAGTGAAGTAGGACTAGCGGGAGGTGGGCAGTTCTTC
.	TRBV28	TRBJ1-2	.	CASSREPDSYRYTF	TGTGCCAGCAGCCGCGAACCCGACAGCTATCGCTACACCTTC
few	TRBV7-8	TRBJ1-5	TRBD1	CASSLGQTYNQPQHF	TGTGCCAGCAGCTTGGGACAGACCTACAATCAGCCCCAGCATTTT
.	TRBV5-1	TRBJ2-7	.	CASSWNGGPSHEQYF	TGCGCCAGCAGCTGGAATGGGGGACCCTCCCACGAGCAGTACTTC
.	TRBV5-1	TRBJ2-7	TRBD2	CASSLGLADTYEQYF	TGCGCCAGCAGCTTGGGACTAGCGGACACCTACGAGCAGTACTTC
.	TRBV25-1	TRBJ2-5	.	CASSDRGTQYF	TGTGCCAGCAGTGATCGGGGGACCCAGTACTTC
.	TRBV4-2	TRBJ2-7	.	CASSQERGRSYEQYF	TGTGCCAGCAGCCAAGAGAGGGGACGGTCCTACGAGCAGTACTTC
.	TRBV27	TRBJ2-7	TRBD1	CASTKAGTGYPEQYF	TGTGCCAGTACGAAGGCCGGGACAGGGTACCCCGAGCAGTACTTC